Below, one T cell receptor beta chain is given with its context. Trimming pared 5 bases from V and 4 bases from J, leaving 15 bases between. Germline V lookup: CDR1 PRHDT, CDR2 FYEKMQ (reference sequence). The CDR3 sequence is 14 residues long. These data belong to a study of control samples from healthy donors and cancer patients. Some clones are missing from TCRdb's copy, which holds only in-frame ones; the method was immunoSEQ multiplex PCR. The table has over 100,000 clones, just under 95% seen once. The receptor was derived from a man between 18 and 29 years old in good health. The rearrangement uses TRBV13 and TRBJ2-7; D assignment may be TRBD1 or TRBD2 (7 bases each). Sequenced: blood. CDR3 nucleotides: TGTGCCAGCAGCCCCCAGGGGGGGCGGTACGAGCAGTACTTC. Translating it yields CASSPQGGRYEQYF.